By share, the clone carrying this T cell receptor (beta chain) ranks as large. Its matching antigen is unknown. The assay that was used to sequence DNA from cultured CD4+ T cells was the Oncomine TCR Beta short-read assay. MiXCR, applied by TCRdb to the PCR reads, yields one record per CDR3 protein. Of 730 or so distinct CDR3 sequences in the sample, approximately 9.9% were seen once. The data originate from a study of vaccination and CD4 T cells after COVID-19. In the study overall: Ranging from 14 to 241, the interval between dose two and post-vaccine sampling had a median of 72 days.

Trimming took 8 bases from V and 3 from J; bases not matched to a gene: 3. The CDR3 has 14 amino acids. The germline gives CDR1 MNHNS, CDR2 SASEGT. Treatment indicated: approximately nine-day PBMC culture with coronavirus spike peptide pools or control peptides (ViraFEST assay). Researchers collected the unexposed donor's CD4+ T cells before the COVID-19 pandemic (2011-2018). Four cold-coronavirus spikes and SARS-CoV-2 S/N were the probes applied, cells permitting, to CD4+ T cells from unexposed donors. The sequence came from a human donor in good health. Source material: CD4+ T cells from blood, cultured in vitro. The chain carries TRBV6-1 and TRBJ1-6, with TRBD1 matching over 8 bases. The CDR3 DNA reads TGTGCCAGCTCCGGACAGGGCTATAATTCACCCCTCCACTTT. It encodes CASSGQGYNSPLHF.